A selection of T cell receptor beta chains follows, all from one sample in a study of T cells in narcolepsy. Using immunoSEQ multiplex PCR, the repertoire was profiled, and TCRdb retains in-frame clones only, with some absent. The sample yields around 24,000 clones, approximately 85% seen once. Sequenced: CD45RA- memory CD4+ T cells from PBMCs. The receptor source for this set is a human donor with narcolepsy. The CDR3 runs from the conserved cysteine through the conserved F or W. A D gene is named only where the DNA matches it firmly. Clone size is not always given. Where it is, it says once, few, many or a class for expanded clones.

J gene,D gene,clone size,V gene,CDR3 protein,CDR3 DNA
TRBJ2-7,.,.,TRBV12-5,CASGFEEAQPPNEQYF,TGTGCTAGTGGTTTTGAAGAGGCACAACCCCCTAACGAGCAGTACTTC
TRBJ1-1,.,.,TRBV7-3,CASSSTRGREAFF,TGTGCCAGCAGCTCGACCAGGGGTAGGGAAGCTTTCTTT
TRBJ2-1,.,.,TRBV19,CASSIGLSTPRDSEQFF,TGTGCCAGTAGTATCGGACTTTCTACCCCGCGAGATTCAGAGCAGTTCTTC
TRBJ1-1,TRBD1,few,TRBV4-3,CASSRGDRANTEAFF,TGCGCCAGCAGCCGAGGGGACAGGGCGAACACTGAAGCTTTCTTT
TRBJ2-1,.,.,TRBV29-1,CSVRRTDHEQFF,TGCAGCGTGCGGCGGACGGACCATGAGCAGTTCTTC
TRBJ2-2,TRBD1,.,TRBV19,CASRRPGQMNTGELFF,TGTGCCAGTAGAAGACCGGGACAGATGAACACCGGGGAGCTGTTTTTT
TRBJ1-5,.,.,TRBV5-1,CASSLGGAGQPQHF,TGCGCCAGCAGCTTGGGAGGAGCTGGGCAGCCCCAGCATTTT
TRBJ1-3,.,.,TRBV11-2,CASSLVVGVGNTIYF,TGTGCCAGCAGCTTAGTGGTGGGGGTTGGAAACACCATATATTTT
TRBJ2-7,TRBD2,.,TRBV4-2,CASGADGSYEQYF,TGTGCAAGCGGGGCCGACGGCTCCTACGAGCAGTACTTC
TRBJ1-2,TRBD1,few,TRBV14,CASSQATGGYYGYTF,TGTGCCAGCAGCCAAGCTACAGGGGGCTACTATGGCTACACCTTC
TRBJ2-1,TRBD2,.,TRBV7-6,CASSLAANQAGEDEQFF,TGTGCCAGCAGCTTAGCCGCGAATCAAGCGGGAGAAGATGAGCAGTTCTTC
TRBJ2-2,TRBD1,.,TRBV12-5,CASGLATGGLNAGELFF,TGTGCTAGTGGTTTGGCTACAGGGGGCTTGAATGCCGGGGAGCTGTTTTTT
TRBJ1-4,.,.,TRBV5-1,CASSLNTATNEKLFF,TGCGCCAGCAGCTTGAATACAGCAACTAATGAAAAACTGTTTTTT
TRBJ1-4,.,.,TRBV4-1,CASSQDPAAPMGNEKLFF,TGCGCCAGCAGCCAAGATCCGGCCGCCCCGATGGGTAATGAAAAACTGTTTTTT
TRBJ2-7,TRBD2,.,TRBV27,CASSTTSGSYEQYF,TGTGCCAGCAGTACGACTAGCGGGAGCTACGAGCAGTACTTC
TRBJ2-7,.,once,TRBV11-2,CASSLAVREQYF,TGTGCCAGCAGCTTAGCCGTGCGGGAGCAGTACTTC
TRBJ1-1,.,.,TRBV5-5,CASSLAGRTEAFF,TGTGCCAGCAGCTTGGCTGGGAGAACTGAAGCTTTCTTT
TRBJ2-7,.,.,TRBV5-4,CASSLVQSYEQYF,TGTGCCAGCAGCTTGGTACAGTCCTACGAGCAGTACTTC
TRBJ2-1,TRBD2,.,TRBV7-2,CASSPVAPGLAGVEQFF,TGTGCCAGCAGCCCCGTCGCCCCGGGACTAGCGGGAGTCGAGCAGTTCTTC
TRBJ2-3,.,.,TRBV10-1,CASSEAGHLTDTQYF,TGCGCCAGCAGTGAAGCCGGACACCTCACAGATACGCAGTATTTT
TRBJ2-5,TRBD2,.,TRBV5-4,CASSLTLAGGGETQYF,TGTGCCAGCAGCTTGACACTAGCGGGAGGGGGGGAGACCCAGTACTTC
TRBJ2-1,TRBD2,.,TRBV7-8,CASSLAGLAGGNEQFF,TGTGCCAGCAGCTTAGCGGGACTAGCGGGAGGCAATGAGCAGTTCTTC
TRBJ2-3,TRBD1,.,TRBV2,CASTRTGLADTQYF,TGTGCCAGCACCCGGACAGGGTTGGCAGATACGCAGTATTTT
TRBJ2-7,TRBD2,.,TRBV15,CATSRDPGLFDEQYF,TGTGCCACCAGCAGAGATCCGGGACTATTTGACGAGCAGTACTTC
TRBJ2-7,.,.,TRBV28,CASTYAASSYEQYF,TGTGCCAGCACGTATGCAGCTAGCTCCTACGAGCAGTACTTC
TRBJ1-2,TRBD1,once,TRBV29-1,CSVATGFLDGYTF,TGCAGCGTTGCGACAGGGTTCCTCGATGGCTACACCTTC
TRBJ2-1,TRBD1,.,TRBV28,CASSLTGEFSNEQFF,TGTGCCAGCAGTTTAACAGGGGAGTTCTCAAATGAGCAGTTCTTC
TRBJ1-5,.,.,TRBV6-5,CASSLTGGNQPQHF,TGTGCCAGCAGTCTGACAGGTGGGAATCAGCCCCAGCATTTT
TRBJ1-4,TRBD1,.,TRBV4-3,CASSQTQGALTNEKLFF,TGCGCCAGCAGCCAGACACAGGGGGCGCTGACTAATGAAAAACTGTTTTTT
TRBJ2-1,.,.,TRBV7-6,CASSPEEGEQFF,TGTGCCAGCAGCCCAGAAGAGGGTGAGCAGTTCTTC
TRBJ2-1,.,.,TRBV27,CASSSRLVNEQFF,TGTGCCAGCAGTTCGCGGCTCGTAAATGAGCAGTTCTTC